Listed below are T cell receptor beta chains from one sample, sequenced in a study of blood T cell repertoires in COVID-19. Assay used: immunoSEQ multiplex PCR; TCRdb lists only in-frame clones, some missing. In the table there are some 300,000 clones, roughly 89% of which are singletons. Material for sequencing was peripheral blood. The origin of the receptors is a middle-aged woman with COVID-19, enrolled during active disease. Both conserved end residues are part of each CDR3. Fields, in order: V gene, D gene, clone size, J gene, CDR3 protein, CDR3 DNA. The D gene is left open where the match is weak. Size tells how often a clone was seen (once, few, many) or the class of an expanded clone, and some rows leave it out.

V gene: TRBV2
D gene: .
clone size: .
J gene: TRBJ2-2
CDR3 protein: CASSGTKQNTGELFF
CDR3 DNA: TGTGCCAGCAGTGGGACTAAACAGAACACCGGGGAGCTGTTTTTT

V gene: TRBV7-9
D gene: TRBD2
clone size: .
J gene: TRBJ2-5
CDR3 protein: CASSLVAGRGEGEETQYF
CDR3 DNA: TGTGCCAGCAGCTTAGTAGCAGGACGGGGGGAGGGTGAAGAGACCCAGTACTTC

V gene: TRBV3-1/TRBV3-2
D gene: TRBD1
clone size: .
J gene: TRBJ2-5
CDR3 protein: CASSQESIVTGRMRETQYF
CDR3 DNA: TGTGCCAGCAGCCAAGAATCGATAGTGACAGGGAGAATGCGAGAGACCCAGTACTTC

V gene: TRBV3-1/TRBV3-2
D gene: TRBD1
clone size: .
J gene: TRBJ1-5
CDR3 protein: CASSLQGYNQPQHF
CDR3 DNA: TGTGCCAGCAGCCTACAGGGGTACAATCAGCCCCAGCATTTT

V gene: TRBV2
D gene: .
clone size: .
J gene: TRBJ1-1
CDR3 protein: CASRVQGGNTEAFF
CDR3 DNA: TGTGCCAGCAGGGTTCAGGGAGGGAACACTGAAGCTTTCTTT

V gene: TRBV5-1
D gene: TRBD2
clone size: .
J gene: TRBJ2-2
CDR3 protein: CASSPLAGGPATGELFF
CDR3 DNA: TGCGCCAGCAGCCCTCTAGCGGGAGGGCCGGCGACCGGGGAGCTGTTTTTT

V gene: TRBV19
D gene: TRBD2
clone size: .
J gene: TRBJ2-1
CDR3 protein: CASSRFGLAVVREQFF
CDR3 DNA: TGTGCCAGTAGTAGGTTCGGACTAGCAGTCGTAAGGGAGCAGTTCTTC

V gene: TRBV9
D gene: .
clone size: once
J gene: TRBJ2-2
CDR3 protein: CASSLIDYTGELFF
CDR3 DNA: TGTGCCAGCAGCTTAATCGACTATACCGGGGAGCTGTTTTTT

V gene: TRBV19
D gene: TRBD1
clone size: .
J gene: TRBJ2-2
CDR3 protein: CASSKLGQGNTGELFF
CDR3 DNA: TGTGCCAGTAGTAAATTGGGACAGGGGAACACCGGGGAGCTGTTTTTT

V gene: TRBV28
D gene: TRBD1
clone size: .
J gene: TRBJ2-7
CDR3 protein: CASSHTGGSYEQYF
CDR3 DNA: TGTGCCAGCAGTCACACAGGGGGTAGCTACGAGCAGTACTTC

V gene: TRBV29-1
D gene: TRBD1
clone size: .
J gene: TRBJ1-2
CDR3 protein: CSVDTFPGQGVNGYTF
CDR3 DNA: TGCAGCGTTGATACGTTCCCGGGACAGGGGGTGAATGGCTACACCTTC

V gene: TRBV5-5
D gene: .
clone size: .
J gene: TRBJ1-1
CDR3 protein: CASSLWEGGTEAFF
CDR3 DNA: TGTGCCAGCAGCTTATGGGAGGGAGGCACTGAAGCTTTCTTT

V gene: TRBV27
D gene: .
clone size: .
J gene: TRBJ2-1
CDR3 protein: CASSSRDIYNEQFF
CDR3 DNA: TGTGCCAGCAGCTCCCGGGACATATACAATGAGCAGTTCTTC

V gene: TRBV7-9
D gene: .
clone size: once
J gene: TRBJ2-4
CDR3 protein: CASSLTPPSTENYF
CDR3 DNA: TGTGCCAGCAGCCTCACGCCGCCGTCAACAGAGAACTACTTC

V gene: TRBV4-2
D gene: .
clone size: .
J gene: TRBJ2-7
CDR3 protein: CASSQGGTSYEQYF
CDR3 DNA: TGTGCCAGCAGCCAAGGCGGGACTTCCTACGAGCAGTACTTC

V gene: TRBV19
D gene: .
clone size: .
J gene: TRBJ1-1
CDR3 protein: CASNKEGDTEAFF
CDR3 DNA: TGTGCCAGCAATAAGGAGGGTGACACTGAAGCTTTCTTT

V gene: TRBV6-2/TRBV6-3
D gene: TRBD2
clone size: .
J gene: TRBJ2-7
CDR3 protein: CASSTLAGISEQYF
CDR3 DNA: TGTGCCAGCAGTACCTTAGCGGGAATCTCCGAGCAGTACTTC

V gene: TRBV7-6
D gene: .
clone size: .
J gene: TRBJ1-1
CDR3 protein: CASSLYGNTEAFF
CDR3 DNA: TGTGCCAGCAGCTTATACGGGAACACTGAAGCTTTCTTT

V gene: TRBV9
D gene: TRBD2
clone size: .
J gene: TRBJ2-1
CDR3 protein: CASSMRLAGNNEQFF
CDR3 DNA: TGTGCCAGCAGCATGAGACTAGCGGGCAACAATGAGCAGTTCTTC

V gene: TRBV6-5
D gene: TRBD2
clone size: .
J gene: TRBJ2-1
CDR3 protein: CASSYSREGLFEQFF
CDR3 DNA: TGTGCCAGCAGTTACTCGAGGGAGGGCCTTTTTGAGCAGTTCTTC

V gene: TRBV6-5
D gene: .
clone size: .
J gene: TRBJ1-1
CDR3 protein: CASSRTRENTEAFF
CDR3 DNA: TGTGCCAGCAGCCGGACCCGGGAGAACACTGAAGCTTTCTTT

V gene: TRBV7-6
D gene: .
clone size: .
J gene: TRBJ1-1
CDR3 protein: CASSLFSGSGAEAFF
CDR3 DNA: TGTGCCAGCAGCTTATTTTCCGGGAGCGGTGCTGAAGCTTTCTTT

V gene: TRBV14
D gene: .
clone size: .
J gene: TRBJ1-2
CDR3 protein: CASSIDTAYGYTF
CDR3 DNA: TGTGCCAGCAGCATCGACACGGCGTATGGCTACACCTTC

V gene: TRBV5-6
D gene: TRBD2
clone size: .
J gene: TRBJ2-4
CDR3 protein: CASNFGGTLGGYF
CDR3 DNA: TGTGCCAGCAACTTCGGGGGGACCCTCGGTGGGTACTTC

V gene: TRBV29-1
D gene: TRBD1
clone size: .
J gene: TRBJ2-4
CDR3 protein: CSVATGDGVSLDIQYF
CDR3 DNA: TGCAGCGTTGCCACAGGGGATGGAGTCTCTCTAGACATTCAGTACTTC

V gene: TRBV5-4
D gene: TRBD1
clone size: .
J gene: TRBJ1-2
CDR3 protein: CASSPRDRVPYGYTF
CDR3 DNA: TGTGCCAGCAGCCCCCGGGACAGAGTACCCTATGGCTACACCTTC

V gene: TRBV7-2
D gene: .
clone size: .
J gene: TRBJ2-5
CDR3 protein: CASSLQGGYETQYF
CDR3 DNA: TGTGCCAGCAGCTTACAGGGCGGTTATGAGACCCAGTACTTC

V gene: TRBV7-2
D gene: .
clone size: .
J gene: TRBJ2-3
CDR3 protein: CASSLDTGLPVQYF
CDR3 DNA: TGTGCCAGCAGCTTAGACACAGGGCTCCCGGTGCAGTATTTT

V gene: TRBV2
D gene: .
clone size: once
J gene: TRBJ1-1
CDR3 protein: CASSERGGRTEAFF
CDR3 DNA: TGTGCCAGCAGTGAAAGGGGGGGGCGCACTGAAGCTTTCTTT

V gene: TRBV2
D gene: TRBD1
clone size: few
J gene: TRBJ2-7
CDR3 protein: CASSSTGGEYEQYF
CDR3 DNA: TGTGCCAGCAGTTCGACAGGGGGCGAATACGAGCAGTACTTC

V gene: TRBV30
D gene: .
clone size: .
J gene: TRBJ1-2
CDR3 protein: CAWMGRSNYGYTF
CDR3 DNA: TGTGCCTGGATGGGCAGATCTAACTATGGCTACACCTTC

V gene: TRBV2
D gene: .
clone size: .
J gene: TRBJ2-3
CDR3 protein: CASSENSLSTDTQYF
CDR3 DNA: TGTGCCAGCAGTGAAAACAGCTTAAGCACAGATACGCAGTATTTT

V gene: TRBV7-9
D gene: .
clone size: once
J gene: TRBJ2-3
CDR3 protein: CASSHAAKDTQYF
CDR3 DNA: TGTGCCAGCAGCCATGCTGCGAAAGATACGCAGTATTTT

V gene: TRBV19
D gene: TRBD1
clone size: .
J gene: TRBJ1-2
CDR3 protein: CASRTSGGSYGYTF
CDR3 DNA: TGTGCCAGTAGGACCTCAGGGGGCTCCTATGGCTACACCTTC

V gene: TRBV7-3
D gene: TRBD2
clone size: .
J gene: TRBJ2-1
CDR3 protein: CASSPTSGSWNEQFF
CDR3 DNA: TGTGCCAGCAGCCCGACTAGCGGGAGCTGGAATGAGCAGTTCTTC

V gene: TRBV4-3
D gene: TRBD2
clone size: .
J gene: TRBJ2-1
CDR3 protein: CASSPYGTSGRSSYNEQFF
CDR3 DNA: TGCGCCAGCAGCCCCTATGGGACTAGCGGGAGGAGCTCCTACAATGAGCAGTTCTTC

V gene: TRBV28
D gene: TRBD2
clone size: .
J gene: TRBJ2-3
CDR3 protein: CASSGPGLAVTDTQYF
CDR3 DNA: TGTGCCAGCAGTGGGCCGGGACTAGCTGTCACAGATACGCAGTATTTT

V gene: TRBV6-5
D gene: TRBD1
clone size: .
J gene: TRBJ1-1
CDR3 protein: CASSADRARTEAFF
CDR3 DNA: TGTGCCAGCAGCGCAGACAGGGCAAGGACTGAAGCTTTCTTT

V gene: TRBV10-3
D gene: TRBD1
clone size: .
J gene: TRBJ2-1
CDR3 protein: CAIRPGQGYEQFF
CDR3 DNA: TGTGCCATCAGACCGGGACAGGGCTATGAGCAGTTCTTC

V gene: TRBV5-6
D gene: .
clone size: few
J gene: TRBJ1-4
CDR3 protein: CASSMGAGVTKLFF
CDR3 DNA: TGTGCCAGCAGCATGGGGGCGGGGGTTACAAAACTGTTTTTT

V gene: TRBV29-1
D gene: TRBD1
clone size: .
J gene: TRBJ1-5
CDR3 protein: CSVAGGRQGSNQPQHF
CDR3 DNA: TGCAGCGTTGCGGGGGGGCGACAGGGTAGCAATCAGCCCCAGCATTTT

V gene: TRBV6-5
D gene: .
clone size: .
J gene: TRBJ2-5
CDR3 protein: CASMRTRARETQYF
CDR3 DNA: TGTGCCAGCATGAGGACAAGGGCGAGGGAGACCCAGTACTTC

V gene: TRBV11-1
D gene: .
clone size: .
J gene: TRBJ2-1
CDR3 protein: CASSLEVSGGYNEQFF
CDR3 DNA: TGTGCCAGCAGCTTAGAAGTTAGCGGCGGGTACAATGAGCAGTTCTTC

V gene: TRBV9
D gene: .
clone size: .
J gene: TRBJ1-1
CDR3 protein: CASSPQDVIMKNTEAFF
CDR3 DNA: TGTGCCAGCAGCCCGCAGGATGTTATAATGAAGAACACTGAAGCTTTCTTT

V gene: TRBV7-3
D gene: .
clone size: once
J gene: TRBJ2-1
CDR3 protein: CASSLQGSYNEQFF
CDR3 DNA: TGTGCCAGCAGCTTACAGGGCTCCTACAATGAGCAGTTCTTC

V gene: TRBV7-2
D gene: TRBD1
clone size: .
J gene: TRBJ2-5
CDR3 protein: CASSPDRGRAETQYF
CDR3 DNA: TGTGCCAGCAGCCCAGACAGGGGAAGGGCAGAGACCCAGTACTTC

V gene: TRBV28
D gene: TRBD1
clone size: .
J gene: TRBJ1-6
CDR3 protein: CASSPGDRENSPLHF
CDR3 DNA: TGTGCCAGCAGTCCAGGGGACAGGGAGAATTCACCCCTCCACTTT

V gene: TRBV18
D gene: TRBD2
clone size: .
J gene: TRBJ2-7
CDR3 protein: CASSSSGTGRAYEQYF
CDR3 DNA: TGTGCCAGCTCATCATCGGGGACCGGGAGGGCCTACGAGCAGTACTTC

V gene: TRBV5-1
D gene: TRBD2
clone size: .
J gene: TRBJ2-1
CDR3 protein: CASSLFTAGGGGEQFF
CDR3 DNA: TGCGCCAGCAGCCTGTTTACAGCGGGGGGCGGTGGTGAGCAGTTCTTC

V gene: TRBV4-3
D gene: TRBD2
clone size: .
J gene: TRBJ2-2
CDR3 protein: CASSQGTSANTGELFF
CDR3 DNA: TGCGCCAGCAGCCAAGGGACTAGCGCGAACACCGGGGAGCTGTTTTTT

V gene: TRBV4-3
D gene: .
clone size: .
J gene: TRBJ2-2
CDR3 protein: CASSQDTSGRSNTGELFF
CDR3 DNA: TGCGCCAGCAGCCAAGATACGAGCGGCCGGTCTAACACCGGGGAGCTGTTTTTT

V gene: TRBV27
D gene: .
clone size: .
J gene: TRBJ1-1
CDR3 protein: CASSSRLSVRSLSTEAFF
CDR3 DNA: TGTGCCAGCAGTTCCCGGCTCAGCGTAAGAAGTTTAAGTACTGAAGCTTTCTTT

V gene: TRBV28
D gene: TRBD1
clone size: .
J gene: TRBJ1-3
CDR3 protein: CASGDWTGSGIRGNTIYF
CDR3 DNA: TGTGCCAGCGGAGATTGGACAGGGAGTGGAATTCGGGGGAACACCATATATTTT

V gene: TRBV4-1
D gene: .
clone size: .
J gene: TRBJ2-7
CDR3 protein: CASSHLVTSRSYEQYF
CDR3 DNA: TGCGCCAGCAGCCATCTTGTTACTAGCCGGTCCTACGAGCAGTACTTC

V gene: TRBV5-1
D gene: .
clone size: few
J gene: TRBJ2-7
CDR3 protein: CASSLWGEYEQYF
CDR3 DNA: TGCGCCAGCAGCTTGTGGGGGGAGTACGAGCAGTACTTC

V gene: TRBV5-4
D gene: .
clone size: .
J gene: TRBJ2-6
CDR3 protein: CASSSPDSGANVLTF
CDR3 DNA: TGTGCCAGCAGCTCTCCAGACTCTGGGGCCAACGTCCTGACTTTC

V gene: TRBV7-2
D gene: TRBD1
clone size: .
J gene: TRBJ1-2
CDR3 protein: CASRRQGSDGYTF
CDR3 DNA: TGTGCCAGCAGGAGACAGGGCTCCGATGGCTACACCTTC